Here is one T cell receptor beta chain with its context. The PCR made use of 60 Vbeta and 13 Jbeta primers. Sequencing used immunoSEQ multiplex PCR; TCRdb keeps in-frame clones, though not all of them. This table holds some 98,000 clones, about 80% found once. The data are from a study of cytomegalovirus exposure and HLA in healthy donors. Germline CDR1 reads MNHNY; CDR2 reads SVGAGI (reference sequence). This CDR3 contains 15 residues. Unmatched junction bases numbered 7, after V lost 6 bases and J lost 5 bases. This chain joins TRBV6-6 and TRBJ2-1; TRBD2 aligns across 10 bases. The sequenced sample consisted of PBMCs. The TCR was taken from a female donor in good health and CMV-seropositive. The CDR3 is CASRESGRDHNEQFF. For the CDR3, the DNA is TGTGCCAGCAGGGAAAGCGGGAGGGATCACAATGAGCAGTTCTTC.